One sample yielded the 21 T cell receptor beta chains listed below, sequenced in a study of blood T cell repertoires in COVID-19 (dated by TCRdb to the early 2020s). The library was obtained by the immunoSEQ multiplex PCR assay. TCRdb took over this immuneACCESS table, retaining in-frame rearrangements with V and J assigned. Such tables are incomplete; in checked studies, under half of the missing clones stem from an unresolved V gene, and the remainder is unexplained. The table for this sample lists about 250,000 clones; 80% to 90% of them were counted only once. The biggest ten clones account for about 3% of the sample. The sample consisted of peripheral blood. These receptors were collected from a woman aged 25-40 years with active or convalescent COVID-19.

In its sample, this clone was seen a few times. The chain recombines TRBV3-1 (or the pseudogene TRBV3-2) with TRBJ1-5, with TRBD1 matching over 7 bases. The J segment lost 4 bases and the V segment lost 4 bases, leaving 10 bases of the junction unmatched. The germline CDR1 and CDR2 sequences are LGHDT and YNNKEL (reference sequence). CDR3 length: 16 amino acids. CDR3 bases: TGTGCCAGCAGCCCCACCACCCAGACAGGGAATCAGCCCCAGCATTTT. It is translated as CASSPTTQTGNQPQHF.

This clone was counted a few times. This rearrangement joins TRBV5-1 to TRBJ1-1, with TRBD1 as a possible D gene (5 bases). This CDR3 is 15 amino acids long. Germline loops: CDR1 SGHRS, CDR2 YFSETQ. Trimming pared 0 bases from V and 4 bases from J, leaving 13 bases between. CDR3 protein: CASSLVPGPVTEAFF. CDR3 coding DNA: TGCGCCAGCAGCTTGGTCCCAGGGCCTGTCACTGAAGCTTTCTTT.

This clone was counted only a few times. DNA of the CDR3: TGTGCCAGCACCGGACTCAATAACTATGGCTACACCTTC. Translating gives CASTGLNNYGYTF. The chain joins TRBV6-5 to TRBJ1-2; D unresolved. The CDR3 has 13 amino acids. The germline gives CDR1 MNHEY, CDR2 SVGAGI. V was clipped by 7 bases and J by 1 base, with 10 bases between them.

The chain links TRBV9 to TRBJ1-2; TRBD1 might be the D (6 bases). Germline loops: CDR1 SGDLS, CDR2 YYNGEE. This CDR3 is built from 14 residues. V lost 0 bases and J lost 8, with 14 bases in between. The CDR3 nucleotides are TGTGCCAGCAGCGTAGAGGGGGGGACGAAAGGCTACACCTTC. This codes for CASSVEGGTKGYTF.

This rearrangement joins TRBV5-1 to TRBJ2-2, with 7 nucleotides matching TRBD2. Germline values: CDR1 SGHRS, CDR2 YFSETQ. The CDR3 has 16 amino acids. The trim removed 4 bases at V and 1 base at J, leaving 7 bases unmatched. The CDR3 DNA is TGCGCCAGCAGCGGGGAAGCGGGGATGAACACCGGGGAGCTGTTTTTT. The encoded protein is CASSGEAGMNTGELFF.

This chain uses TRBV6-2 or TRBV6-3 with TRBJ1-2; a weak D match, TRBD1 (6 bases). V lost 2 bases and J 4 bases, leaving 20 bases between the germline ends. Germline CDR1 and CDR2: MNHEY and SVGEGT. The CDR3 spans 17 residues. This chain's CDR3 is CASSYPTQGPAAYGYTF. The CDR3 nucleotides are TGTGCCAGCAGTTACCCTACACAGGGCCCCGCGGCCTATGGCTACACCTTC.

J is TRBJ1-6 and V is TRBV6-5; D unresolved. The V gene lost 0 bases and the J gene lost 10 bases, with 4 bases spanning the gap. The V gene's germline CDR1 is MNHEY and CDR2 SVGAGI. The CDR3 contains 12 residues. CDR3 nucleotides: TGTGCCAGCAGTTACTCGAGGTCACCCCTCCACTTT. Its translation: CASSYSRSPLHF.

V usage is TRBV30 and J usage is TRBJ2-7, with 8 bases fitting TRBD1. CDR3 size: 14 residues. Per germline, CDR1 GTSNPN and CDR2 SVGIG (reference sequence). Trimming cost V 2 bases and J 6 bases; bases outside gene matches: 9. The CDR3 sequence: CAWSLLSGQGEQYF. The CDR3 DNA sequence: TGTGCCTGGAGTCTACTCTCAGGACAGGGCGAGCAGTACTTC.

This clone is a singleton in its sample. The chain joins TRBV7-2 to TRBJ2-3; D is uncertain. The CDR3 spans 15 residues. V lost 1 base and J lost 6, with 14 bases in between. CDR1 SGHTA and CDR2 FQGNSA come from the germline V gene. The CDR3 loop is CASSLGYPLVDTQYF. The CDR3 DNA sequence: TGTGCCAGCAGCTTAGGCTACCCACTCGTCGATACGCAGTATTTT.

This clone was picked up a small number of times. CDR3 residues: CASSLGSRINQPQHF. The CDR3 DNA sequence: TGTGCCAGCAGCTTAGGTAGCCGCATTAATCAGCCCCAGCATTTT. This chain connects TRBV7-8 to TRBJ1-5; D is unclear. Between the trimmed V and J ends, which lost 1 base and 4 bases, there was a span of 11 bases. Germline CDR1 is SGHVS and CDR2 is FQNEAQ. CDR3 length: 15 amino acids.

J is TRBJ1-2 and V is TRBV19; D perhaps matches TRBD1 (6 bases). CDR1 is LNHDA, CDR2 SQIVND, per germline (reference sequence). The length of the CDR3 is 14 residues. The V end lost 2 bases, the J end lost 5 bases, and 12 bases lay between the germline ends. CDR3 sequence: CASSITGSRYGYTF. The CDR3 DNA reads as TGTGCCAGTAGTATAACAGGGAGTAGGTATGGCTACACCTTC.

The chain employs TRBV9 and TRBJ1-4, with D unclear. The CDR3 length is 13 residues. The germline V gene encodes CDR1 SGDLS and CDR2 YYNGEE. V lost 0 bases, J lost 8 bases, and 8 bases lay in between. Written as DNA, the CDR3 is TGTGCCAGCAGCGTAGATCCGGGGGAAAAACTGTTTTTT. Protein: CASSVDPGEKLFF.

The chain couples TRBV7-2 to TRBJ1-6; 7 bases align to TRBD1. The germline V gene encodes CDR1 SGHTA and CDR2 FQGNSA. The CDR3 consists of 15 residues. The trim removed 4 bases at V and 7 bases at J, leaving 7 bases unmatched. CDR3 sequence (DNA): TGTGCCAGCAGCTCAGCCGGGACAGCAAATTCACCCCTCCACTTT. Translated, it gives CASSSAGTANSPLHF.

The gene calls are TRBV14 and TRBJ2-1; TRBD2 matches at 9 bases. The CDR3 has 19 residues. Trimming at V came to 1 base and at J to 7 bases, leaving 17 bases not matched to a gene. Germline values: CDR1 SGHDN, CDR2 FVKESK. The CDR3 DNA is TGTGCCAGCAGCCAAGTCCTTCCCCCTGTGGCGGGGGGGCCGAATGAGCAGTTCTTC. This sequence encodes CASSQVLPPVAGGPNEQFF.

For the CDR3, the DNA is TGTGCCAGCAGCTGGACTAGCGGCTCCTACAATGAGCAGTTCTTC. This sequence encodes CASSWTSGSYNEQFF. V usage is TRBV7-3 and J usage is TRBJ2-1, with TRBD2 matching over 10 bases. The CDR3 contains 15 residues. The V segment lost 4 bases and the J segment 0 bases; nucleotides outside the gene matches: 0. Per the germline V gene, CDR1 is SGHTA and CDR2 is FQGTGA.

The V call is TRBV6-5, the J call TRBJ1-2; D call uncertain. Germline CDR1 reads MNHEY; CDR2 reads SVGAGI. The CDR3 contains 14 residues. Deletions cut 7 bases from V and 8 bases from J, with 20 bases between. This CDR3 reads CASTSGASRRGYTF. The DNA of the CDR3 is TGTGCCAGCACCTCGGGAGCCTCTCGTCGGGGCTACACCTTC.

The chain combines TRBV10-3 with TRBJ2-2, with D maybe TRBD2 (6 bases). The CDR3 covers 13 residues. The V gene lost 10 bases and the J gene lost 4 bases, with 13 bases spanning the gap. Germline V gene data show CDR1 as ENHRY and CDR2 as SYGVKD. This CDR3 is CATCVGGTGELFF. The CDR3 DNA follows: TGTGCCACCTGTGTGGGGGGCACCGGGGAGCTGTTTTTT.

V usage is TRBV12-3 or TRBV12-4 and J usage is TRBJ1-1; D is ambiguous. V shed 9 bases and J shed 7 bases, with 12 bases lying between them. CDR3 length: 11 amino acids. CDR3 protein: CASKLVNEAFF. The CDR3 bases are TGTGCCAGTAAACTAGTGAATGAAGCTTTCTTT.

This chain connects TRBV29-1 to TRBJ2-1, with a possible D match to TRBD2 (6 bases). The length of the CDR3 is 16 residues. Germline V CDR1 and CDR2: SQVTM, ANQGSEA. Trimming removed 7 bases from V and 0 bases from J, with 19 bases in between. The CDR3 nucleotides read TGCAGCGCTATAGGACTATCCGATAGCTCCTACAATGAGCAGTTCTTC. Its translation is CSAIGLSDSSYNEQFF.

This chain connects TRBV7-9 to TRBJ2-3, with 10 bases that match TRBD2. The CDR3 loop spans 16 amino acids. J was trimmed by 4 bases and V by 3 bases; bases with no gene match: 7. CDR1 and CDR2 (germline): SEHNR, FQNEAQ (reference sequence). The DNA of the CDR3 is TGTGCCAGCAGCTTCGAGCGGGGGGGCTTATCAGATACGCAGTATTTT. It translates to CASSFERGGLSDTQYF.

This sequence joins TRBV5-1 and TRBJ2-2; tentatively, D is TRBD1 (6 bases). The V and J ends lost 4 bases and 1 base respectively, with 8 bases between them. The CDR3 contains 14 residues. Germline CDR1 reads SGHRS; CDR2 reads YFSETQ. The CDR3 loop reads CASSKGQNTGELFF. The CDR3 nucleotides read TGCGCCAGCAGCAAGGGACAGAACACCGGGGAGCTGTTTTTT.